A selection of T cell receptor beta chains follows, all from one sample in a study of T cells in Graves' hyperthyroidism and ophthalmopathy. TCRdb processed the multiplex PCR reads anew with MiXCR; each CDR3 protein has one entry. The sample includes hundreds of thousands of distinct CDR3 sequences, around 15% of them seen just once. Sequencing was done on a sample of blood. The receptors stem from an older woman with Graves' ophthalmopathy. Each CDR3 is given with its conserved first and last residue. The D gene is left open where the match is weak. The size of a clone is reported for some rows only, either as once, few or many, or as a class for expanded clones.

TGCAGTGCCCAGAGCTCTCGCGGGAGAGAGGAGACCCAGTACTTC,CSAQSSRGREETQYF,TRBD2,TRBV20-1,TRBJ2-5,many
TGCAGTGCTCCCGGGGCCTCCTACAATGAGCAGTTCTTC,CSAPGASYNEQFF,.,TRBV20-1,TRBJ2-1,many
TGTGCCTGGAGCCTTGGAGGAGCGAAAAGCACAGATACGCAGTATTTT,CAWSLGGAKSTDTQYF,.,TRBV30,TRBJ2-3,many
TGCGCCAGCAGCCCGGTGGCAGGTATGAACACTGAAGCTTTCTTT,CASSPVAGMNTEAFF,.,TRBV5-1,TRBJ1-1,many
TGTGCCAGCAGCACTACAGGGGAGGGAAGGGAGACCCAGTACTTC,CASSTTGEGRETQYF,.,TRBV7-3,TRBJ2-5,few
TGTGCCAGCTCGCTCCAGGGGACGACGAATACGCAGTATTTT,CASSLQGTTNTQYF,.,TRBV18,TRBJ2-3,.
TGTGCCAGCAGTTACTCGTCGGGACACGTTACTGAAAAACTGTTTTTT,CASSYSSGHVTEKLFF,.,TRBV6-5,TRBJ1-4,.
TGCAGCGCCCGACTCCGGGACAGGGGATTGAACACTGAAGCTTTCTTT,CSARLRDRGLNTEAFF,TRBD1,TRBV29-1,TRBJ1-1,many
TGTGCCAGCAGTGACGAGAGCGGTCCTTCCTACGAGCAGTACTTC,CASSDESGPSYEQYF,.,TRBV2,TRBJ2-7,many
TGTGCCATCAGACCCGGCGCCAACACCGGGGAGCTGTTTTTT,CAIRPGANTGELFF,.,TRBV10-3,TRBJ2-2,few
TGTGCCAGCGAAGGGAGGGGAGATACGCAGTATTTT,CASEGRGDTQYF,TRBD2,TRBV18,TRBJ2-3,many
TGTGCCAGTAGTTCCGGGCCCTACGGAGGTCAGCCCCAGCATTTT,CASSSGPYGGQPQHF,.,TRBV19,TRBJ1-5,few
TGTGCCAGCAGTAGTAATAGACAGGGAGGCGAGACCCAGTACTTC,CASSSNRQGGETQYF,.,TRBV6-1,TRBJ2-5,many
TGTGCCAGCAGTTGGCACAGGGGAAGTCCTGGGGCCAACGTCCTGACTTTC,CASSWHRGSPGANVLTF,TRBD1,TRBV28,TRBJ2-6,many
TGTGCCAGCAGTGAAATCGGGCCGCAGTTCTCTGGGGCCAACGTCCTGACTTTC,CASSEIGPQFSGANVLTF,.,TRBV2,TRBJ2-6,many
TGTGCCGGTCAAAAAGGACGGTTTCGGGAGCAGTTCTTC,CAGQKGRFREQFF,.,TRBV3-1,TRBJ2-1,many
TGTGCCAGCTCAGCCTCCCTCGGAGGCTCCTACAATGAGCAGTTCTTC,CASSASLGGSYNEQFF,.,TRBV18,TRBJ2-1,few
TGCAGTGCGGGAGGTAGCGGCACAGATACGCAGTATTTT,CSAGGSGTDTQYF,.,TRBV20-1,TRBJ2-3,many
TGTGCCAGCAGCCCCCCAGGGGAGAACTATGGCTACACCTTC,CASSPPGENYGYTF,.,TRBV4-2,TRBJ1-2,.
TGTGCCATCAGTCTCGAGGGCGGGAGGATCACAGATACGCAGTATTTT,CAISLEGGRITDTQYF,TRBD2,TRBV10-3,TRBJ2-3,many
TGTGCCTGGAGTGTACGACTAGCGGGAGACAATGAGCAGTTCTTC,CAWSVRLAGDNEQFF,TRBD2,TRBV30,TRBJ2-1,few
TGCAGTGCTAGAGATTCATTTCGTGCTAGCGGGAGATGGGATGAGCAGTTCTTC,CSARDSFRASGRWDEQFF,TRBD2,TRBV20-1,TRBJ2-1,many
TGCGCCAGCAGCCAAGCCCTCGTCGAGACCCAGTACTTC,CASSQALVETQYF,.,TRBV4-1,TRBJ2-5,many
TGTGCCAGCAGTTTAGAGGGACACGAGCAGTACTTC,CASSLEGHEQYF,.,TRBV12-3/TRBV12-4,TRBJ2-7,.
TGTGCCAGCATCGGCGCCTTGGGGACCCTCCACTTT,CASIGALGTLHF,.,TRBV2,TRBJ1-6,many
TGTGCCACCAGTGATTCCGGGACTAGCGGGGGATACAATGAGCAGTTCTTC,CATSDSGTSGGYNEQFF,TRBD2,TRBV24-1,TRBJ2-1,few
TGTGCCAGCAGCCAAGGATCCGGGAACACTGAAGCTTTCTTT,CASSQGSGNTEAFF,.,TRBV4-2,TRBJ1-1,once
TGTGCCAGCAGTTTTGGGGCGGGGGGTGAGCAGTTCTTC,CASSFGAGGEQFF,TRBD2,TRBV27,TRBJ2-1,many
TGCAGCGGAGGACGCGAGGGTGAAGCTTTCTTT,CSGGREGEAFF,.,TRBV29-1,TRBJ1-1,many
TGTGCCAGCAGCTTATTCTCATACCAAGGGGGCGAGCAGTACTTC,CASSLFSYQGGEQYF,.,TRBV7-2,TRBJ2-7,many
TGCGCCAGCAGTAGGGGACGGATGTTCGAGCAGTACTTC,CASSRGRMFEQYF,.,TRBV10-2,TRBJ2-7,.
TGTGCCAGCAGTCGTACGGTAGCGGGAGGTTCCTACGAGCAGTACTTC,CASSRTVAGGSYEQYF,TRBD2,TRBV6-2/TRBV6-3,TRBJ2-7,few
TGTGCCAGCAGTTTGGGCTTTCTGAATGAGCAGTTCTTC,CASSLGFLNEQFF,.,TRBV12-3/TRBV12-4,TRBJ2-1,many
TGTGCCAGCAGTTCACTACAGGGGTATAATTCACCCCTCCACTTT,CASSSLQGYNSPLHF,TRBD1,TRBV28,TRBJ1-6,many
TGTACCAGCAGCAGCGGGGGCCTGGGGAATGAAAAACTGTTTTTT,CTSSSGGLGNEKLFF,.,TRBV7-9,TRBJ1-4,.
TGTGCCAGCAGATATTCGGGCTCTGGGGCCAACGTCCTGACTTTC,CASRYSGSGANVLTF,.,TRBV28,TRBJ2-6,few
TGTGCCAGCAGTTCCTCTAGCGGGAAAAGGGAGCAGTACTTC,CASSSSSGKREQYF,TRBD2,TRBV12-3/TRBV12-4,TRBJ2-7,few
TGTGCCTGGAGTGTATGGGAGGCTGAGCAGTTCTTC,CAWSVWEAEQFF,.,TRBV30,TRBJ2-1,.